The 3 T cell receptor beta chains in this list originate from one sample, sequenced in a study of shared clonotypes between healthy human individuals. The protocol was immunoSEQ multiplex PCR, while the TCRdb copy is restricted to in-frame clones and leaves out a portion. The repertoire holds about 680,000 clones, with 73% as singletons. The specimen sequenced was memory CD4+ T cells sorted from blood. Subset specified: CD45RA-negative fraction. Receptors were obtained from a woman in her 30s in good health.

The chain joins TRBV28 to TRBJ2-3; D is uncertain. The CDR3 runs 14 residues. CDR1 MDHEN and CDR2 SYDVKM come from the germline V gene. V was shortened by 2 bases and J by 0 bases, with 6 bases between the two germline ends. CDR3 in DNA: TGTGCCAGCAGTTTAATGCTTAGCACAGATACGCAGTATTTT. Translating gives CASSLMLSTDTQYF. Full variable domain (rest looked up from reference TRBV28 and TRBJ2-3): DVKVTQSSRYLVKRTGEKVFLECVQDMDHENMFWYRQDPGLGLRLIYFSYDVKMKEKGDIPEGYSVSREKKERFSLILESASTNQTSMYLCASSLMLSTDTQYFGPGTRLTVL.

This clone was detected once. V usage is TRBV27 and J usage is TRBJ1-5; TRBD1 is a possible D gene (6 bases). There are 16 residues in the CDR3. Germline-derived CDR1 and CDR2 are MNHEY and SMNVEV (reference sequence). Trimming removed 8 bases at V and 0 bases at J, with 17 bases between. CDR3 sequence: CASREGGVYSNQPQHF. The CDR3 DNA reads TGTGCCAGCCGAGAAGGGGGTGTGTATAGCAATCAGCCCCAGCATTTT.

The chain combines TRBV7-8 with TRBJ2-5, with D perhaps TRBD1 (7 bases). V was trimmed by 2 bases and J by 3 bases, leaving 10 bases between them. CDR3 length: 14 residues. The V gene's germline CDR1 is SGHVS and CDR2 FQNEAQ. The CDR3 reads CASSLSGGKETQYF. The CDR3 coding sequence is TGTGCCAGCAGCTTATCAGGGGGGAAAGAGACCCAGTACTTC.